This T cell receptor beta chain is drawn from a study of blood T cell repertoires in COVID-19 (dated by TCRdb to 2018 to 2020). Some background on the complete study: The collaborator samples originated in the United States, Italy and Spain and spanned the acute and convalescent phases of COVID-19. The dataset comprised deeply sampled blood TCRbeta repertoires from subjects exposed to, actively infected with, or recovered from COVID-19. HLA class I and class II types, where available, came from metadata supplied by the sample provider rather than from assay-based typing. Sample metadata almost always included a de-identified subject ID, COVID-19 status, age in years and sex. The samples were drawn from two sources: the first 160 participants of the ongoing ImmuneRACE study, and fewer than 1,500 subjects contributed by 6 global collaborators. A freely available public database, intended as a resource for researchers studying the immune response to SARS-CoV-2, is where the repertoires were released. The material from the prospective study consisted of cDNA or gDNA derived from T cells, B-cell-depleted T cells, or PBMCs. What the study reported, not specific to this receptor: Clinical and demographic metadata were provided uncurated, with the amount varying by source and participant.

The CDR3, cysteine through phenylalanine, is 12 amino acids long. Only the CDR3 DNA is retained, 36 bases long and in frame from the first base. V loses 6 bases, J loses 4 bases, and the germline ends lie 6 bases apart. As regards this clone: Its antigen target is currently unknown. No much larger clonotype is one base removed from it; base qualities were not supplied.

The collaborating institutions used their own protocols to collect whole blood in K2EDTA tubes. Collaborator samples were shipped for TCRbeta analysis as frozen whole blood, isolated PBMCs, or DNA extracted from either sample type. TCRbeta CDR3 regions were amplified from genomic DNA using the immunoSEQ Assay, a bias-controlled multiplex PCR. Turning to the authors' computational methods: The number of nucleated cells in each sample was estimated by amplification of reference gene primers within the assay. To quantify the absolute abundance of each unique TCRbeta CDR3 rearrangement, sequence reads were collapsed and filtered. For each sample, productive Simpson clonality was calculated as the square root of Simpson's diversity index over productive rearrangements. The table was pulled from immuneACCESS by TCRdb, which kept in-frame rearrangements only. Such tables lose some clones; where checked, under half of the loss comes from unresolved V genes, and the rest has no known cause. Clonal size and the V and J genes are those of that table, whereas D and trimming came from the DNA. Across this sample there are approximately 200,000 clones, with approximately 85% seen only once. The top ten constitute roughly 9.8% of the sample.

This clonotype originated in a human donor with active or convalescent COVID-19. The donor label of this sample is uncertain. This receptor chain uses TRBV12-3 or TRBV12-4 and TRBJ1-4; the D region possibly corresponds to TRBD1 (5 bases align). Sequenced: peripheral blood. The CDR3 has the sequence CASRTVNEKLFF. DNA sequence: TGTGCCAGCAGGACAGTTAATGAAAAACTGTTTTTT.